This is a list of T cell receptor beta chains from one sample in a study of molecular identifiers for immune sequencing clone quantification. Each CDR3 protein gets one entry after TCRdb re-called the PCR reads with MiXCR. The sample has roughly 320,000 distinct CDR3 sequences, roughly a quarter seen once. Material for sequencing was naive CD8+ T cells from blood, with Jurkat cell RNA spiked in. These receptors were collected from a human donor in good health. Some libraries in this study had Jurkat cell RNA spiked in. Both conserved end residues are part of each CDR3.

v_call: TRBV30
j_call: TRBJ2-1
cdr3_aa: CAWSPTSGSYEQFF

v_call: TRBV27
j_call: TRBJ1-6
cdr3_aa: CASSSRQGENSPLHF

v_call: TRBV9
j_call: TRBJ2-3
cdr3_aa: CASSVGAGDTQYF

v_call: TRBV29-1
j_call: TRBJ1-1
cdr3_aa: CSVDGVNTEAFF

v_call: TRBV12-3/TRBV12-4
j_call: TRBJ2-5
cdr3_aa: CASSLRVVETQYF

v_call: TRBV18
j_call: TRBJ2-3
cdr3_aa: CASSPSGGSSTDTQYF

v_call: TRBV2
j_call: TRBJ2-3
cdr3_aa: CARRSWDRGGDTQYF

v_call: TRBV5-1
j_call: TRBJ2-3
cdr3_aa: CASSLAGGLGRMQYF

v_call: TRBV6-5
j_call: TRBJ2-7
cdr3_aa: CASSYSGGVEQYF

v_call: TRBV2
j_call: TRBJ2-1
cdr3_aa: CASSAKDSDVSYNEQFF

v_call: TRBV13
j_call: TRBJ2-7
cdr3_aa: CASSLGDMTYEQYF

v_call: TRBV6-5
j_call: TRBJ2-1
cdr3_aa: CASSYGVYNEQFF

v_call: TRBV5-6
j_call: TRBJ2-2
cdr3_aa: CASSLALLRGELFF

v_call: TRBV29-1
j_call: TRBJ1-2
cdr3_aa: CSVGSGYGYTF

v_call: TRBV4-1
j_call: TRBJ2-1
cdr3_aa: CASSQGDRVQFF

v_call: TRBV12-3/TRBV12-4
j_call: TRBJ2-7
cdr3_aa: CASSKGQPHEQYF

v_call: TRBV30
j_call: TRBJ1-6
cdr3_aa: CALRDGNNSPLHF

v_call: TRBV6-1
j_call: TRBJ2-2
cdr3_aa: CASSEGMVTGELFF

v_call: TRBV4-3
j_call: TRBJ2-7
cdr3_aa: CASSQRPSGKDEQYF

v_call: TRBV19
j_call: TRBJ2-7
cdr3_aa: CASSPSGTPLYEQYF

v_call: TRBV6-2/TRBV6-3
j_call: TRBJ2-7
cdr3_aa: CASGTESYEQYF

v_call: TRBV27
j_call: TRBJ2-1
cdr3_aa: CASSSPPGTQSSYNEQFF

v_call: TRBV3-1
j_call: TRBJ2-6
cdr3_aa: CASTPKALGANVLTF

v_call: TRBV20-1
j_call: TRBJ2-7
cdr3_aa: CSAIPRGGHEQYF

v_call: TRBV29-1
j_call: TRBJ1-5
cdr3_aa: CSVVQPQHF

v_call: TRBV27
j_call: TRBJ1-5
cdr3_aa: CASSMGVNQPQHF

v_call: TRBV28
j_call: TRBJ2-3
cdr3_aa: CASSPRQGSTDTQYF

v_call: TRBV5-6
j_call: TRBJ2-7
cdr3_aa: CASSSTSGRAYEQYF

v_call: TRBV28
j_call: TRBJ2-7
cdr3_aa: CASSPPSSHYEQYF

v_call: TRBV10-3
j_call: TRBJ2-3
cdr3_aa: CAISESGDTQYF

v_call: TRBV7-9
j_call: TRBJ1-1
cdr3_aa: CASSLDRGPTEAFF

v_call: TRBV4-2
j_call: TRBJ2-7
cdr3_aa: CASSQEVGRGYERYF

v_call: TRBV4-3
j_call: TRBJ2-2
cdr3_aa: CASSQDSTKAGELFF

v_call: TRBV12-3/TRBV12-4
j_call: TRBJ1-5
cdr3_aa: CASSSIPVSNQPQHF

v_call: TRBV5-5
j_call: TRBJ2-7
cdr3_aa: CASSLGQGRYEQYF

v_call: TRBV6-2/TRBV6-3
j_call: TRBJ1-1
cdr3_aa: CASTPIRGLKNTEAFF

v_call: TRBV4-2
j_call: TRBJ2-3
cdr3_aa: CASSQDQSDNGDTQYF

v_call: TRBV28
j_call: TRBJ2-1
cdr3_aa: CASSPLGAYAQFF

v_call: TRBV9
j_call: TRBJ2-5
cdr3_aa: CASSTEGVYEGETQYF

v_call: TRBV29-1
j_call: TRBJ2-3
cdr3_aa: CSVVARVGDEHTDTQYF

v_call: TRBV4-3
j_call: TRBJ2-5
cdr3_aa: CASSQATSGPLPSETQYF

v_call: TRBV19
j_call: TRBJ2-7
cdr3_aa: CASSMGSSGSDEQYF

v_call: TRBV6-2/TRBV6-3
j_call: TRBJ2-7
cdr3_aa: CASSFPPGIYEQYF

v_call: TRBV19
j_call: TRBJ2-6
cdr3_aa: CASSSPGANVLTF

v_call: TRBV2
j_call: TRBJ2-7
cdr3_aa: CASSESPARGEQYF

v_call: TRBV7-6
j_call: TRBJ2-1
cdr3_aa: CASSQRTDNNEQFF

v_call: TRBV4-3
j_call: TRBJ1-2
cdr3_aa: CASSQDSPTTGTGVYGYTF

v_call: TRBV4-3
j_call: TRBJ2-3
cdr3_aa: CASSQESKLAGVRSEQYF

v_call: TRBV29-1
j_call: TRBJ1-1
cdr3_aa: CSVMLQGMNTEAFF

v_call: TRBV5-6
j_call: TRBJ1-4
cdr3_aa: CASSSRAYIFEKLFF

v_call: TRBV2
j_call: TRBJ2-7
cdr3_aa: CVSRKTSGTPEQYF

v_call: TRBV14
j_call: TRBJ2-3
cdr3_aa: CASSQDFGAGYTDTQYF

v_call: TRBV12-3/TRBV12-4
j_call: TRBJ2-1
cdr3_aa: CASSSTGTGAYNEQFF

v_call: TRBV7-9
j_call: TRBJ2-7
cdr3_aa: CASGPSGYSYEQYF